These 8 T cell receptor beta chains were sequenced from one sample in a study of cytomegalovirus exposure and HLA in healthy donors. The PCR employed 60 Vbeta primers together with 13 Jbeta primers. Data came from immunoSEQ multiplex PCR; TCRdb stores just in-frame clones and leaves some out. Among hundreds of thousands of clones, about 75% were seen once, and the ten largest hold over 1.5%. The sample taken for sequencing was PBMCs. The receptors here all came from a male donor in good health and CMV-seronegative.

J is TRBJ2-3 and V is TRBV18; D ambiguous. Germline CDR1 reads KGHSH; CDR2 reads LQKENI. The CDR3 is 13 amino acids. Trimming pared 3 bases from V and 4 bases from J, leaving 8 bases between. The CDR3 nucleotides are TGTGCCAGCTCACCGACTCCGCCAGATACGCAGTATTTT. It yields the protein CASSPTPPDTQYF.

This chain uses TRBV5-6 with TRBJ2-7; 10 bases agree with TRBD1. CDR3 length equals 16 residues. Per the germline V gene, CDR1 is SGHDT and CDR2 is YYEEEE. Losses at the gene ends were 4 bases for V and 1 base for J; bases not matched to a gene: 8. In nucleotides, the CDR3 is TGTGCCAGCAGCCCCGGGACAGGGGATGGGTCCTACGAGCAGTACTTC. Translating it yields CASSPGTGDGSYEQYF.

The V and J genes are TRBV30 and TRBJ1-6; 9 nucleotides agree with TRBD1. Germline CDR1 is GTSNPN and CDR2 is SVGIG (reference sequence). The CDR3 consists of 15 residues. The V and J ends lost 5 bases and 6 bases, in that order; junction bases with no gene match: 8. The CDR3 spells CAWVRDRVSNSPLHF. The CDR3 nucleotides are TGTGCCTGGGTCCGGGACAGGGTGTCTAATTCACCCCTCCACTTT.

This chain links TRBV4-3 with TRBJ2-3, with a weak D call TRBD2 (7 bases). Between the trimmed V and J ends, which lost 0 bases and 4 bases, there was a span of 23 bases. Germline V gene data show CDR1 as LGHNA and CDR2 as YSLEER. CDR3 length: 19 amino acids. For the CDR3, the DNA is TGCGCCAGCAGCCAAGAGGACAGCAAGCGGGGTCTTGTGGCAGATACGCAGTATTTT. The encoded protein is CASSQEDSKRGLVADTQYF.

Worth noting for this clone: Within the sample, other DNA sequences also encode this same CDR3. The chain has TRBV2 and TRBJ1-2, with D perhaps matching TRBD1 (5 bases). The germline V gene encodes CDR1 SNHLY and CDR2 FYNNEI. There are 14 residues in the CDR3. The germline V and J ends were trimmed by 2 bases and 0 bases, with 7 bases remaining between them. The CDR3 region is CASSEQGSNYGYTF. The CDR3 DNA sequence: TGTGCCAGCAGTGAACAGGGATCTAACTATGGCTACACCTTC. Full variable domain (outside the CDR3, taken from reference TRBV2 and TRBJ1-2): EPEVTQTPSHQVTQMGQEVILRCVPISNHLYFYWYRQILGQKVEFLVSFYNNEISEKSEIFDDQFSVERPDGSNFTLKIRSTKLEDSAMYFCASSEQGSNYGYTFGSGTRLTVV.

This clone has just a few counts. One end of the junction is discordant with germline, which a read error may explain. Within the sample, other DNA sequences also encode this same CDR3. The chain carries TRBV7-9 and TRBJ2-7, with D maybe TRBD1 (5 bases). This CDR3 contains 12 residues. The germline V gene has CDR1 SEHNR and CDR2 FQNEAQ (reference sequence). CDR3 DNA sequence: TGTTCCAGCAGCTCTGACAGCTACGAGCAGTACTTC. Encoded protein: CSSSSDSYEQYF.

In this sample, this clone turned up a few times. The CDR3 protein is CASSARGETQYF. Written as DNA, the CDR3 is TGTGCCAGCAGCGCCCGGGGGGAGACGCAGTATTTT. The gene calls are TRBV7-2 and TRBJ2-3; 7 bases fit TRBD2. Trimming cost V 5 bases and J 9 bases; bases outside gene matches: 5. CDR3 size: 12 residues. The V gene's germline CDR1 is SGHTA and CDR2 FQGNSA. Filled out from reference TRBV7-2 and TRBJ2-3, the complete variable domain reads GAGVSQSPSNKVTEKGKDVELRCDPISGHTALYWYRQSLGQGLEFLIYFQGNSAPDKSGLPSDRFSAERTGGSVSTLTIQRTQQEDSAVYLCASSARGETQYFGPGTRLTVL.

The chain employs TRBV29-1 and TRBJ1-5, with D possibly matching TRBD1 (6 bases). With 5 bases removed from V and 1 base from J, the gap between germline ends came to 12 bases. The germline CDR1 and CDR2 sequences are SQVTM and ANQGSEA. CDR3 length: 14 residues. CDR3 nucleotide sequence: TGCAGCGTTCAGATCCAGGGGAGCAATCAGCCCCAGCATTTT. As protein: CSVQIQGSNQPQHF.